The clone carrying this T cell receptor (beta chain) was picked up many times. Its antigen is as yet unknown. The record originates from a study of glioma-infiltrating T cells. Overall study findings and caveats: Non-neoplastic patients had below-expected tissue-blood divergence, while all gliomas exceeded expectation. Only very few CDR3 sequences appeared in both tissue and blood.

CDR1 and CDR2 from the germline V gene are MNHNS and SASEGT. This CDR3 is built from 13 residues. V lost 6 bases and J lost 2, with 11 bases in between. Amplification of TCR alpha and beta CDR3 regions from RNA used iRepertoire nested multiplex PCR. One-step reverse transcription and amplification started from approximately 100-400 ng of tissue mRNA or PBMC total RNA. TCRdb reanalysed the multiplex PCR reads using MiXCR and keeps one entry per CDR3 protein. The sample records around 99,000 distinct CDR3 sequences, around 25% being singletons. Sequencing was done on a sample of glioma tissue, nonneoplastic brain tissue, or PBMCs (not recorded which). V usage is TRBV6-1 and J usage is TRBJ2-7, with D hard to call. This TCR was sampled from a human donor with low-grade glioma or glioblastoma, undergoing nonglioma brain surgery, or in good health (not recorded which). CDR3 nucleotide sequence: TGTGCCAGCAGCCCACACCCTCCCTACGAGCAGTACTTC. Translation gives CASSPHPPYEQYF.